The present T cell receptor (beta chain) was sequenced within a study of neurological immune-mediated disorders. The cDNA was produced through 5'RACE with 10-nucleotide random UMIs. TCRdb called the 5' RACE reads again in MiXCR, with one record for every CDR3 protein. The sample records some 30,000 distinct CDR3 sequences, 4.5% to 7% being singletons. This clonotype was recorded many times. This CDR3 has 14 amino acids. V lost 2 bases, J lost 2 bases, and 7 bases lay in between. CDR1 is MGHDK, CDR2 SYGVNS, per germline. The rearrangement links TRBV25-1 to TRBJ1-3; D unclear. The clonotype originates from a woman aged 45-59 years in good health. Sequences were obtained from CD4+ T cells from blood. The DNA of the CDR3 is TGTGCCAGCAGTGAAGAGTGGACTGGAAACACCATATATTTT. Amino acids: CASSEEWTGNTIYF. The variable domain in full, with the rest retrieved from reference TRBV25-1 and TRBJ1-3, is EADIYQTPRYLVIGTGKKITLECSQTMGHDKMYWYQQDPGMELHLIHYSYGVNSTEKGDLSSESTVSRIRTEHFPLTLESARPSHTSQYLCASSEEWTGNTIYFGEGSWLTVV.